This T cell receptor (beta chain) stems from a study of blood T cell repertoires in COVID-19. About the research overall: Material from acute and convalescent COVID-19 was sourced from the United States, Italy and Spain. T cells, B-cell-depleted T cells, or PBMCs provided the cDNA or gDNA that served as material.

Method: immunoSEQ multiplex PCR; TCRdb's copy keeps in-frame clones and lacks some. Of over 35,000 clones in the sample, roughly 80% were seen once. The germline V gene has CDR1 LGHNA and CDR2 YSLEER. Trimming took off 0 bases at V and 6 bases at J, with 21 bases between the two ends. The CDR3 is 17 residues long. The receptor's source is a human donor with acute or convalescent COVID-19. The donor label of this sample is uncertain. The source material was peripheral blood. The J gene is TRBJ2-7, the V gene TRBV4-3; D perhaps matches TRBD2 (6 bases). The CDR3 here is CASSQDRGFTTPREQYF. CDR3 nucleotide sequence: TGCGCCAGCAGCCAAGATCGGGGGTTTACGACCCCCCGCGAGCAGTACTTC.